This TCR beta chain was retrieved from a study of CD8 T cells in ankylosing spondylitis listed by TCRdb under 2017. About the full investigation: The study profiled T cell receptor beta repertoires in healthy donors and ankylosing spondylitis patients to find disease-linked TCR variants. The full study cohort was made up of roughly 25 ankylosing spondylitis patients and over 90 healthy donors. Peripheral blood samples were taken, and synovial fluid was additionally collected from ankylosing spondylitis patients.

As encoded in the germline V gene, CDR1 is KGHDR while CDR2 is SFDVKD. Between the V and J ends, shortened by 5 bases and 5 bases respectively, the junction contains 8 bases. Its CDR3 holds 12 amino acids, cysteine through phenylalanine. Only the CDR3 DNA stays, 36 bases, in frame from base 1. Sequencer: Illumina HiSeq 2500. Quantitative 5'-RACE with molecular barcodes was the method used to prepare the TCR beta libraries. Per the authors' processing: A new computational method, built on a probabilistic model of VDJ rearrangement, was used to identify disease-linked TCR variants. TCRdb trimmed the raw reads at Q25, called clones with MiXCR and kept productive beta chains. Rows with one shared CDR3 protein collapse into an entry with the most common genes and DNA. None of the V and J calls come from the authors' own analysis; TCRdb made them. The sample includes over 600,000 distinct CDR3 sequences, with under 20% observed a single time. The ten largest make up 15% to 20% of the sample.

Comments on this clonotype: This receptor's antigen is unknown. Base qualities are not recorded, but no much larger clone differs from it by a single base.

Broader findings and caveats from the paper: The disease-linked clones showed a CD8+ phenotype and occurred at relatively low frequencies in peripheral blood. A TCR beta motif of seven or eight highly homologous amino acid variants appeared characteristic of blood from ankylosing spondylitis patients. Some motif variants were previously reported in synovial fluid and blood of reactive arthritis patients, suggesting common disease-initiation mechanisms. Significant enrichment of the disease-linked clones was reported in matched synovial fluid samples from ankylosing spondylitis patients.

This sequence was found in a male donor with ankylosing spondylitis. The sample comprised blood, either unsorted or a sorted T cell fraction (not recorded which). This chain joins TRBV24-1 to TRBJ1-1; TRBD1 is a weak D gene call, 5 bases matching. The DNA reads TGTGCCACCAGTGCGTGGGGGACTGAAGCTTTCTTT. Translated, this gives CATSAWGTEAFF.